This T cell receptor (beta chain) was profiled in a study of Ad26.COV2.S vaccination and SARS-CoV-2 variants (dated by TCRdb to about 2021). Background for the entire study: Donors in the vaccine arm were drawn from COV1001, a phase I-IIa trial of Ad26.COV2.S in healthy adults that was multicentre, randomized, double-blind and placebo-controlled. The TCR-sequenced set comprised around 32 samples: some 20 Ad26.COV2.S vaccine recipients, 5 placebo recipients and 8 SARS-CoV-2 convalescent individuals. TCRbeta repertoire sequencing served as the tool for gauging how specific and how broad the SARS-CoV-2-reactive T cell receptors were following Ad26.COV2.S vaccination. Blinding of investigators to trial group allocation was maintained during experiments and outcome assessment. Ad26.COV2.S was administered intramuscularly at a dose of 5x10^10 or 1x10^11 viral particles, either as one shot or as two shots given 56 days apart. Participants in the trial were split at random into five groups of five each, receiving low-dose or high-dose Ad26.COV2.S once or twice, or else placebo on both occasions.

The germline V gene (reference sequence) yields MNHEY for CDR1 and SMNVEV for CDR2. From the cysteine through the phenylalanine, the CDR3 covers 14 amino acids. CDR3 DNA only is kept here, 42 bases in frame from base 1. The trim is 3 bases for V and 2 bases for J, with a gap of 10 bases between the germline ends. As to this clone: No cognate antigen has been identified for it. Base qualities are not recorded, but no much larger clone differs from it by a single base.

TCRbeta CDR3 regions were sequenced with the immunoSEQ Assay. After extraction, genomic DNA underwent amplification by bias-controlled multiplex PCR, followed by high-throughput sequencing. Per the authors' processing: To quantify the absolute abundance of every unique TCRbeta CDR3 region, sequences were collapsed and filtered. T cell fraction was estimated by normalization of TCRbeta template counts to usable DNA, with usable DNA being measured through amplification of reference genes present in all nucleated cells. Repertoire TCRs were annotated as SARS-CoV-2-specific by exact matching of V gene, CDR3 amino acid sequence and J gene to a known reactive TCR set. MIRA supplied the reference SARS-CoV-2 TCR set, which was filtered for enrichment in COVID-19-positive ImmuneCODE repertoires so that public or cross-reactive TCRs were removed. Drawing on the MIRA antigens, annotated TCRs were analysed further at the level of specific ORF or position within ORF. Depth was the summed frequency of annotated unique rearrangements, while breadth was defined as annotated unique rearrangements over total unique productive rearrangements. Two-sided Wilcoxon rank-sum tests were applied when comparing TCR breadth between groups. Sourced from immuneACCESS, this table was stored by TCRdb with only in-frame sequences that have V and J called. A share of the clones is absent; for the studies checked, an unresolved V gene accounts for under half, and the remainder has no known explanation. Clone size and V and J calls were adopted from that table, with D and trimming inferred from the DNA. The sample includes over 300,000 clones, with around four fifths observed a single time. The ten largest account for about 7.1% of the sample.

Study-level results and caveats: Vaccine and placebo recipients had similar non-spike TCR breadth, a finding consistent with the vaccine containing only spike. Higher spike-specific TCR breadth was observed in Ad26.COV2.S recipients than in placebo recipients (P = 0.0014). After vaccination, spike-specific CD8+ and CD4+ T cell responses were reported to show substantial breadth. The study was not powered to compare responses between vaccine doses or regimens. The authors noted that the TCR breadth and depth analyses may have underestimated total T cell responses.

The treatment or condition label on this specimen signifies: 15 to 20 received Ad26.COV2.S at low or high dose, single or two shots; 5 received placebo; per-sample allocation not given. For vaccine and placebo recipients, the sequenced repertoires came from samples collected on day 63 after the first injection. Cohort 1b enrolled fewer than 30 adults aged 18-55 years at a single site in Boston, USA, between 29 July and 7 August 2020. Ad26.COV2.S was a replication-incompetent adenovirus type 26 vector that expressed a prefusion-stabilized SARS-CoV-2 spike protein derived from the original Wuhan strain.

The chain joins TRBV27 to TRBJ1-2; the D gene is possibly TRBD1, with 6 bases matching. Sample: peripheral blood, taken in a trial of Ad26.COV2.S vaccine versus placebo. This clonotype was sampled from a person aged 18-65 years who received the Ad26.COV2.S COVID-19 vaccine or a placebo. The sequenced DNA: TGTGCCAGCAGTTTGATAGGGGGGAACTATGGCTACACCTTC. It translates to CASSLIGGNYGYTF.